This TCR beta chain was observed in a study of CD8 T cells in Susac syndrome. J was trimmed by 8 bases and V by 2 bases; bases with no gene match: 8. Germline V CDR1 and CDR2: SEHNR, FQNEAQ (reference sequence). The CDR3 is made up of 17 amino acids. When the RNA was reverse transcribed, random hexamers were used with an input of roughly 0.45 to 1 ug. Using its own MiXCR run on the immunoSEQ multiplex PCR reads, TCRdb lists one record per CDR3 protein. The sample has about 430,000 distinct CDR3 sequences; around 85% are singletons. The chain joins TRBV7-9 to TRBJ2-1; 14 nucleotides agree with TRBD2. Sequenced input: CD8+ T cells from PBMCs. The source is a human donor with multiple sclerosis. The CDR3 coding sequence is TGTGCCAGCAGCTTATGGGGGACTAGCGGGAGAATGGATGAGCAGTTCTTC. Translation gives CASSLWGTSGRMDEQFF.